Sequencing of this TCR beta chain was carried out in a study of blood T cell repertoires in COVID-19. Per the original methods: Amplification from reference gene primers served as the basis for estimated nucleated cell counts. Libraries were prepared by immunoSEQ multiplex PCR; TCRdb keeps only in-frame clonotypes and omits some of them. V, J and clone size were drawn from that table, and D and trimming were deduced from the DNA. Altogether fewer than 350,000 clones are present, around 86% being singletons, with the ten largest covering over 8%. The V and J ends lost 10 bases and 2 bases respectively, with 18 bases between them. The CDR3 runs to 14 residues. CDR1 and CDR2 (germline): MNHEY, SVGAGI.

The sequence derives from a man between 35 and 55 years old with active or convalescent COVID-19. The specimen sequenced was peripheral blood. This chain connects TRBV6-5 to TRBJ2-7; tentative D call: TRBD2 (5 bases). This CDR3 is CATIRRGLPYEQYF. The CDR3 DNA follows: TGTGCCACGATTCGACGGGGTCTTCCCTACGAGCAGTACTTC.